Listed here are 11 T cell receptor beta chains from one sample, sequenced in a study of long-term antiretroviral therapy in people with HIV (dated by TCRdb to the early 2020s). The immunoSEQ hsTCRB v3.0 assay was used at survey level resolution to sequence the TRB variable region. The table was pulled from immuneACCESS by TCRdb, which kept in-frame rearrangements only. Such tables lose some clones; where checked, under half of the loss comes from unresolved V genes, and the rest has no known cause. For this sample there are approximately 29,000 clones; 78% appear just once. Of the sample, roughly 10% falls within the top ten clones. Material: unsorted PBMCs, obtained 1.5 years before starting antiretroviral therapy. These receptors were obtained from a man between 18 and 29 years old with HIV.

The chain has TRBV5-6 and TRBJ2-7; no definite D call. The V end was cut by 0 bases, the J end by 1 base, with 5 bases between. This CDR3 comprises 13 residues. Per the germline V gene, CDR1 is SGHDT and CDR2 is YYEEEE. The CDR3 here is CASSLGSSYEQYF. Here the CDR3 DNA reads TGTGCCAGCAGCTTGGGCAGTTCCTACGAGCAGTACTTC.

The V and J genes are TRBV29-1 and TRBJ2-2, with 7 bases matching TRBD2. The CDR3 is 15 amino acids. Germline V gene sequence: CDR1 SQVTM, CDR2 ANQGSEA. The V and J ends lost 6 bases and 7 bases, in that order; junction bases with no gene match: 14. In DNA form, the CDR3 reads TGCAGCGTCCGGGGAGTCGGGGAGGGAGGCGGGGAGCTGTTTTTT. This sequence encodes CSVRGVGEGGGELFF.

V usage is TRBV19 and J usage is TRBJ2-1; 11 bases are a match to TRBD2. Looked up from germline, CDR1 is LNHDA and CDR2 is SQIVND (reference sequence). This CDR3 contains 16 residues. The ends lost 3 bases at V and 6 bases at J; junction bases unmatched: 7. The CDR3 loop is CASSISLAGVGNEQFF. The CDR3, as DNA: TGTGCCAGTAGTATCTCACTAGCGGGAGTAGGCAATGAGCAGTTCTTC.

CDR3 nucleotide sequence: TGTGCCCATGAGATGGGCTATGGCTACACCTTC. Residues: CAHEMGYGYTF. The V gene is TRBV30, the J gene TRBJ1-2; D remains unclear. The CDR3 loop spans 11 amino acids. The V and J ends lost 8 bases and 4 bases respectively, with 11 bases between them. Germline-derived CDR1 and CDR2 are GTSNPN and SVGIG (reference sequence).

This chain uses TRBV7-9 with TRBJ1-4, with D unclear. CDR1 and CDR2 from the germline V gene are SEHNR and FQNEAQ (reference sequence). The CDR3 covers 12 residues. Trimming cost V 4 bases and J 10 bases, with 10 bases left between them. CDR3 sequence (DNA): TGTGCCAGCAGCTCCGGAGGCGGAAAACTGTTTTTT. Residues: CASSSGGGKLFF.

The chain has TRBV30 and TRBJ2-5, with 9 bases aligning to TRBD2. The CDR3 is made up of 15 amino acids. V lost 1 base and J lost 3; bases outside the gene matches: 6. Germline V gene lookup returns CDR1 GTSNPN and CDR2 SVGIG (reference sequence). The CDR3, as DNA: TGTGCCTGGAGTGCTTTAGCGGGGGAAAAAGAGACCCAGTACTTC. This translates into CAWSALAGEKETQYF.

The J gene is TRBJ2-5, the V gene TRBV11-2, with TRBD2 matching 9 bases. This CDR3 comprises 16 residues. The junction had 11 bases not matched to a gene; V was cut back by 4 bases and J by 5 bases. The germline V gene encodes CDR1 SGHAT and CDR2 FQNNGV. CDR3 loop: CASSSDSLAGDETQYF. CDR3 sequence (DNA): TGTGCCAGCAGCTCCGATTCGTTAGCGGGAGACGAGACCCAGTACTTC.

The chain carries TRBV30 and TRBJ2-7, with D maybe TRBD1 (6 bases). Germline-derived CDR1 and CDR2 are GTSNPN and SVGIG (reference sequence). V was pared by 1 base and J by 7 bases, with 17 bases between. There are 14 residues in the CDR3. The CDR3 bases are TGTGCCTGGAGTGGGGTCGCAGGGGCACGGGAGCAGTACTTC. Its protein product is CAWSGVAGAREQYF.

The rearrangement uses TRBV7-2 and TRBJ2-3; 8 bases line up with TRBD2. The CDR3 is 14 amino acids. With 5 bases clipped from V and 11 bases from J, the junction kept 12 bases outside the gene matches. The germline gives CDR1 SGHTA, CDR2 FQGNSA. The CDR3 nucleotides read TGTGCCAGCAGCCTTCTGGCGGCCCGGGGGGGGCAGTATTTT. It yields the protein CASSLLAARGGQYF.

CDR3 region: CASSGGQGPYEQYF. The CDR3 coding sequence is TGTGCCAGCAGCGGAGGACAGGGTCCCTACGAGCAGTACTTC. The rearrangement uses TRBV9 and TRBJ2-7, with TRBD1 matching over 8 bases. The CDR3 runs to 14 residues. V lost 3 bases to trimming and J lost 2 bases; unmatched junction nucleotides: 4. Germline V CDR1 and CDR2: SGDLS, YYNGEE.

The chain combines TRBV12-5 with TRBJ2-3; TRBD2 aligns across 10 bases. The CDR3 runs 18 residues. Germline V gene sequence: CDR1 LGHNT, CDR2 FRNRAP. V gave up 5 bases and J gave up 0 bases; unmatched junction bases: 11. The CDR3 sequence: CASGLGLAGVFSTDTQYF. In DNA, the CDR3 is TGTGCTAGTGGTCTCGGGCTAGCGGGGGTGTTTAGCACAGATACGCAGTATTTT.